This TCR beta chain appears in the sequencing data of a study of CD8 T cells in ankylosing spondylitis. Study results and caveats: From matched ankylosing spondylitis synovial fluid, disease-linked clones were reportedly recovered at significantly enriched levels. The disease-linked clones had a CD8+ phenotype and low blood frequencies. One TCR beta motif, made up of fewer than 10 highly homologous variants, appeared characteristic of ankylosing spondylitis blood.

Making use of molecular barcodes, quantitative 5'-RACE generated TCR beta libraries. Each CDR3 protein gets one entry after TCRdb re-called the 5' RACE reads with MiXCR. Of about 800,000 distinct CDR3 sequences in the sample, over 9.5% were seen once. The CDR3 loop spans 13 amino acids. The V end was cut by 3 bases, the J end by 5 bases, with 9 bases between. Germline values: CDR1 SGHAT, CDR2 FQNNGV. As concerns this clonotype: The antigen remains unidentified.

The source material was blood, either unsorted or a sorted T cell fraction (not recorded which). This chain uses TRBV11-2 with TRBJ2-3, with D possibly matching TRBD1 (6 bases). The sequence was obtained from a male donor with ankylosing spondylitis. The CDR3 loop reads CASSFFRGDTQYF. As DNA, the CDR3 is TGTGCCAGCAGCTTTTTCAGGGGAGATACGCAGTATTTT.